This is a list of T cell receptor beta chains from one sample in a study of cytotoxic CD8 clonotypes in ibrutinib-treated CLL. Using immunoSEQ multiplex PCR, the repertoire was profiled, and TCRdb retains in-frame clones only, with some absent. The table includes 100,000 to 150,000 clones, 70% to 90% detected once. The sequencing used PBMCs, collected after 24 months of ibrutinib treatment. The receptors were gathered from a human donor with chronic lymphocytic leukemia. Each CDR3 is given with its conserved first and last residue. A D gene is named only where the DNA matches it firmly. Rows may omit the clone size; those that give it use once, few, many or a size class.

-	TRBV7-2	-	TRBJ2-5	TGTGCCAGCAGCCTGGAGTCGCAGAAGACCCAGTACTTC	CASSLESQKTQYF
-	TRBV11-1	-	TRBJ2-3	TGTGCCAGCAGCTTTTTGACAGATACGCAGTATTTT	CASSFLTDTQYF
-	TRBV6-6	many	TRBJ1-1	TGTGCCAGCGTGAGGCATTCGAACACTGAAGCTTTCTTT	CASVRHSNTEAFF
-	TRBV29-1	-	TRBJ1-1	TGCAGCGCCCGGGAGCGGGACACTGAAGCTTTCTTT	CSARERDTEAFF
TRBD1	TRBV5-1	-	TRBJ2-7	TGCGCCAGCAGCCCGATGGCCGGGACAGGGTCCGACGAGCAGTACTTC	CASSPMAGTGSDEQYF
-	TRBV7-2	-	TRBJ1-4	TGTGCCAGCAGCTTAGCGCGGGGGGGCGGTAATGAAAAACTGTTTTTT	CASSLARGGGNEKLFF
TRBD1	TRBV19	-	TRBJ2-1	TGTGCCAGTAGTTACGGACAGGGGCGCTTTGATGAGCAGTTCTTC	CASSYGQGRFDEQFF
TRBD1	TRBV5-4	-	TRBJ2-1	TGTGCCAGCAGCTTCGCCGGGACAGGGAACAATGAGCAGTTCTTC	CASSFAGTGNNEQFF
TRBD1	TRBV5-1	-	TRBJ2-3	TGCGCCAGCAGGAAATCTACCGGGACAGGGGGCACAGATACGCAGTATTTT	CASRKSTGTGGTDTQYF
-	TRBV11-1	-	TRBJ1-1	TGTGCCAGCAGCCCCGGACTGGCTTCGTGGACTGAAGCTTTCTTT	CASSPGLASWTEAFF
-	TRBV18	-	TRBJ1-1	TGTGCCAGCTCACCTCAGGACGGGAACACTGAAGCTTTCTTT	CASSPQDGNTEAFF
TRBD1	TRBV4-1	-	TRBJ2-1	TGCGCCAGCAGCCATTGGGGAGACAGGGCCCATGAGCAGTTCTTC	CASSHWGDRAHEQFF
-	TRBV19	-	TRBJ1-4	TGTGCCAGCTGGGGGGTCGCAACTAATGAAAAACTGTTTTTT	CASWGVATNEKLFF
-	TRBV19	-	TRBJ2-2	TGTGCCAGTAGTATGAGGGGCCTGGCCGGGGAGCTGTTTTTT	CASSMRGLAGELFF
TRBD1	TRBV6-1	-	TRBJ1-3	TGTGCCAGCAGGGAACAGCCAATGACAGGGTTAGGGTCCGGAAACACCATATATTTT	CASREQPMTGLGSGNTIYF
TRBD1	TRBV10-3	-	TRBJ1-5	TGTGCCATCAGTGAGTCAGGAGGGACAGCGGTTCAGCCCCAGCATTTT	CAISESGGTAVQPQHF
-	TRBV11-2	-	TRBJ2-5	TGTGCCAGCAGCCCGTACCAAGAGACCCAGTACTTC	CASSPYQETQYF
-	TRBV4-1	-	TRBJ2-7	TGCGCCAGCAGCCAAATGAAACGGGGCAGGAGCTCCTACGAGCAGTACTTC	CASSQMKRGRSSYEQYF
TRBD1	TRBV2	-	TRBJ1-5	TGTGCCAGCGGGACAGGGGATCAGCCCCAGCATTTT	CASGTGDQPQHF
-	TRBV7-2	-	TRBJ2-7	TGTGCCAGCAGCTTAGCGATGGCCTACGAGCAGTACTTC	CASSLAMAYEQYF
TRBD1	TRBV27	-	TRBJ2-5	TGTGCCAGCAGTTGGGACAGGGGAACGGAGACCCAGTACTTC	CASSWDRGTETQYF
-	TRBV9	-	TRBJ2-2	TGTGCCAGCAGCGTAGTTAGCGGGGAGCTGTTTTTT	CASSVVSGELFF